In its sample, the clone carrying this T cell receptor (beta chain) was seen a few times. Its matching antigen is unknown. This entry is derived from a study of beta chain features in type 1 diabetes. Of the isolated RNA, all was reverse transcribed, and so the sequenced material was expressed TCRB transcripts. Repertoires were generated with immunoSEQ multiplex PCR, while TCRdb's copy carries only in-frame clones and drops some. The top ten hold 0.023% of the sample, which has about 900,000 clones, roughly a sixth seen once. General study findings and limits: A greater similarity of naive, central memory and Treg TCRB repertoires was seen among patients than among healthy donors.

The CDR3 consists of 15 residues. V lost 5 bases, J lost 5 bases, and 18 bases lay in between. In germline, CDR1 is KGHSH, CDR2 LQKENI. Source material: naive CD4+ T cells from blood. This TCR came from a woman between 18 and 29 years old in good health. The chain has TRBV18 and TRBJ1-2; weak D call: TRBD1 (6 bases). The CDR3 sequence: CASSTRDTRRYGYTF. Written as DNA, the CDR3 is TGTGCCAGCTCAACCCGGGACACCCGTAGATATGGCTACACCTTC.